This TCR beta chain was found in a study of T cell changes during pregnancy in multiple sclerosis (dated by TCRdb to 2018 to 2020). Describing the broader study: The study looked at changes in the T cell repertoire across pregnancy in women with multiple sclerosis.

Concerning this clone itself: Its antigen is still unknown. Per-nucleotide qualities are absent, and no much larger clonotype sits a single base away.

V lost 2 bases and J lost 6 bases, and the count of bases not matched to a germline gene is 6. The germline V gene (reference sequence) yields MNHEY for CDR1 and SMNVEV for CDR2. From the cysteine through the phenylalanine, the CDR3 covers 14 amino acids. Just CDR3 DNA is preserved here, 42 bases in frame from base 1. Library generation was performed with the immunoSEQ multiplex PCR assay. The immuneACCESS repertoire file appears here via TCRdb, limited to in-frame rearrangements. These files lack a portion of the clones; in checked studies, under half of the deficit traces to unresolved V genes, and the cause of the others is not known. Here the sample has over 20,000 clones; approximately 90% occur a single time. The biggest ten clones account for around 5% of the sample.

The chain is encoded by TRBV27 joined to TRBJ1-2; TRBD1 aligns with 7 central bases. The sample consisted of CD8+ T cells from peripheral blood mononuclear cells, taken in the second trimester of pregnancy. This receptor was obtained from a female donor in good health, enrolled as a control in a pregnancy study. CDR3 region: CASSLLKGANGYTF. The nucleotides read TGTGCCAGCAGTTTACTCAAGGGGGCGAATGGCTACACCTTC.